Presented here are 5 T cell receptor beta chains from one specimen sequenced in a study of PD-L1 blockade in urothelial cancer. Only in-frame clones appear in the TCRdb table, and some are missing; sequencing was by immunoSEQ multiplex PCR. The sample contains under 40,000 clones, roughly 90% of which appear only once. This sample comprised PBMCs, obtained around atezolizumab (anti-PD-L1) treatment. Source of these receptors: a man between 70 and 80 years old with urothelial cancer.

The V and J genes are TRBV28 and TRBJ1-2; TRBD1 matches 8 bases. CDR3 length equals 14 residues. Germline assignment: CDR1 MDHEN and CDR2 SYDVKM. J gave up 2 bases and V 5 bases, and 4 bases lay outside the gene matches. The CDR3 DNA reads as TGTGCCAGCAGTCGGACAGGGCGAAACTATGGCTACACCTTC. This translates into CASSRTGRNYGYTF.

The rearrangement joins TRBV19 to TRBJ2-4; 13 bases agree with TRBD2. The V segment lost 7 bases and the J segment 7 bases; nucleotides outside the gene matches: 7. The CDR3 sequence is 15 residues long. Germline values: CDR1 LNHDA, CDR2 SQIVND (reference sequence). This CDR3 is CASTLLAGGQNIQYF. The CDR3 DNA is TGTGCCAGTACCCTACTAGCGGGAGGGCAGAACATTCAGTACTTC.

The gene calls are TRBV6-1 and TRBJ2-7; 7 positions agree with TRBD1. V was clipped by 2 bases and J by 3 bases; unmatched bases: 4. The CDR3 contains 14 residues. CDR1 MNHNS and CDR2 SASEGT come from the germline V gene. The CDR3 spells CASSELGQFYEQYF. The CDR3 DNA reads TGTGCCAGCAGTGAATTGGGACAGTTCTACGAGCAGTACTTC.

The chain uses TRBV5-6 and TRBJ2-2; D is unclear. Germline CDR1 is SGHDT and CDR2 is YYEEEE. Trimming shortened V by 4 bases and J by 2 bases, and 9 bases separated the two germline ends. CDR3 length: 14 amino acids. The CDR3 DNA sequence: TGTGCCAGCAGCCTAGTCGATAACACCGGGGAGCTGTTTTTT. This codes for CASSLVDNTGELFF.

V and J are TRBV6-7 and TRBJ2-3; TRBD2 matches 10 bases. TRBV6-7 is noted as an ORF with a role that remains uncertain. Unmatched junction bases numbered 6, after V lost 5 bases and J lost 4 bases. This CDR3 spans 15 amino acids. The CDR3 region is CASSPKREGPDTQYF. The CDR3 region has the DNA TGTGCCAGCAGTCCGAAGCGGGAGGGCCCAGATACGCAGTATTTT.